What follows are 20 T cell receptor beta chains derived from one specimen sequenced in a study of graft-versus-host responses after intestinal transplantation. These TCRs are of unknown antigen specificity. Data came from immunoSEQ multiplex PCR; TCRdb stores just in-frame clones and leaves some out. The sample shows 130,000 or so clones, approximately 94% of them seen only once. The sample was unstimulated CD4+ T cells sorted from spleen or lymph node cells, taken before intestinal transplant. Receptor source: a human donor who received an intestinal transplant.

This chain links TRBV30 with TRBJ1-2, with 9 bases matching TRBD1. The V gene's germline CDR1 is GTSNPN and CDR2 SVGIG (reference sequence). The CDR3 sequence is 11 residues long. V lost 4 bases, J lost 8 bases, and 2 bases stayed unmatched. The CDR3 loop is CAWKGQGGYTF. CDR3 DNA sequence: TGTGCCTGGAAGGGACAGGGAGGCTACACCTTC.

The chain's CDR3 is CASSQDPLAGATQYF. CDR3 bases: TGTGCCAGCAGCCAAGATCCGCTAGCCGGAGCGACCCAGTACTTC. V is TRBV14 and J is TRBJ2-5; D might be TRBD2 (5 bases). V gave up 0 bases and J gave up 7 bases, with 15 bases separating them. The CDR3 is 15 residues long. The germline CDR1 and CDR2 sequences are SGHDN and FVKESK. The full variable domain, completed using reference TRBV14 and TRBJ2-5, is EAGVTQFPSHSVIEKGQTVTLRCDPISGHDNLYWYRRVMGKEIKFLLHFVKESKQDESGMPNNRFLAERTGGTYSTLKVQPAELEDSGVYFCASSQDPLAGATQYFGPGTRLLVL.

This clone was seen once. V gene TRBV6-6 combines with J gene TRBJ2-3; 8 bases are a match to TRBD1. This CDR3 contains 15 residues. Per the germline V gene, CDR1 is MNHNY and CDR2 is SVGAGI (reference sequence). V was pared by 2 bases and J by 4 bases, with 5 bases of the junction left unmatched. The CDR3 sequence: CASSYLLQGADTQYF. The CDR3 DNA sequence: TGTGCCAGCAGTTACCTCCTACAGGGGGCAGATACGCAGTATTTT.

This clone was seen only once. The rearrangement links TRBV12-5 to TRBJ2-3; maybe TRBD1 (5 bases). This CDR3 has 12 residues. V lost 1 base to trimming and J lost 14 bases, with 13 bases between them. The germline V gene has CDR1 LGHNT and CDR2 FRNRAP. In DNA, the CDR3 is TGTGCTAGTGGTTTGGACAGGAAACAGGTGTATTTT. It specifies CASGLDRKQVYF. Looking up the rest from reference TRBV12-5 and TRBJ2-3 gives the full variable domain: DARVTQTPRHKVTEMGQEVTMRCQPILGHNTVFWYRQTMMQGLELLAYFRNRAPLDDSGMPKDRFSAEMPDATLATLKIQPSEPRDSAVYFCASGLDRKQVYFGPGTRLTVL.

The CDR3 DNA sequence: TGTGCCAGCAGTGAAACTCCAGTTTTCTCTGGAAACACCATATATTTT. It is translated as CASSETPVFSGNTIYF. V is TRBV2 and J is TRBJ1-3; D remains unclear. V lost 2 bases to trimming and J lost 0 bases, with 11 bases between them. Germline CDR1 is SNHLY and CDR2 is FYNNEI. This CDR3 is 16 amino acids long.

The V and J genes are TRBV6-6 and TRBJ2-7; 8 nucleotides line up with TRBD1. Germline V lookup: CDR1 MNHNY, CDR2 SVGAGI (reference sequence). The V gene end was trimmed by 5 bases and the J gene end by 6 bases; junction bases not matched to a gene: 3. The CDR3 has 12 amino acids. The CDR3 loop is CASSPGQGEQYF. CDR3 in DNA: TGTGCCAGCAGTCCCGGACAGGGCGAGCAGTACTTC.

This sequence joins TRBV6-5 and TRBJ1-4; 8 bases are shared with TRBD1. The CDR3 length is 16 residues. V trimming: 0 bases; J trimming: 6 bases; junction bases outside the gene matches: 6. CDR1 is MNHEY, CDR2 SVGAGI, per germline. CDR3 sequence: CASSYSRPGGYEKLFF. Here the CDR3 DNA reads TGTGCCAGCAGTTACTCTCGGCCAGGGGGCTATGAAAAACTGTTTTTT.

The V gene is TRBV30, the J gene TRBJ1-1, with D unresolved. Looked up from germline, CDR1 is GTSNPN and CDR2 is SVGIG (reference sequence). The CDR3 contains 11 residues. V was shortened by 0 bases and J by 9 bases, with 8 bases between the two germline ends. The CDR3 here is CAWSVMGQAFF. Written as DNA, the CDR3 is TGTGCCTGGAGTGTCATGGGCCAAGCTTTCTTT.

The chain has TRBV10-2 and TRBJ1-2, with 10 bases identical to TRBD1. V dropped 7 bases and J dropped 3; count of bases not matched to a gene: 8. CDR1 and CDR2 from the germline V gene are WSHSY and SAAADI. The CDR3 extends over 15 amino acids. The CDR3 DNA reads TGCGCCAGCACCCCGGACAGGGGGTCCTACTATGGCTACACCTTC. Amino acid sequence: CASTPDRGSYYGYTF.

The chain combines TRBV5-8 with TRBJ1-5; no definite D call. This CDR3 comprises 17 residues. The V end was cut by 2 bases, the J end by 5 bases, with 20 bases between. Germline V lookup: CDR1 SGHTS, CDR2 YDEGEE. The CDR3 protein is CASSFGEVPGSYQPQHF. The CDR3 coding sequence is TGTGCCAGCAGCTTCGGCGAGGTTCCCGGTTCCTATCAGCCCCAGCATTTT.

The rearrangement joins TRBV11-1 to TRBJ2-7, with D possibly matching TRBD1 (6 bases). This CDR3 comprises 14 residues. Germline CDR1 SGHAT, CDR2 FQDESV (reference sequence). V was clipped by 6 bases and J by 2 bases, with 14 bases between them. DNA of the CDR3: TGTGCCAGCAGTGGGCGACAGGCTACCTACGAGCAGTACTTC. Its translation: CASSGRQATYEQYF.

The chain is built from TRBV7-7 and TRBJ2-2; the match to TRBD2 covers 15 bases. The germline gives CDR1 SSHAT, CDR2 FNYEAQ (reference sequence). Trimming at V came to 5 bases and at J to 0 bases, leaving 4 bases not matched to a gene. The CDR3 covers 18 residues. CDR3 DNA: TGTGCCAGCAGCAAGGGACTAGCGGGGGGAACGAACACCGGGGAGCTGTTTTTT. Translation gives CASSKGLAGGTNTGELFF.

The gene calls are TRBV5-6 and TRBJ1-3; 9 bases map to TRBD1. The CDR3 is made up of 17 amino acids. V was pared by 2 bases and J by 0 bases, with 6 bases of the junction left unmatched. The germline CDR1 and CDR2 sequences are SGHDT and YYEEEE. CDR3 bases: TGTGCCAGCAGCTTTACAGGGGGCAGGCCCTCTGGAAACACCATATATTTT. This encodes CASSFTGGRPSGNTIYF. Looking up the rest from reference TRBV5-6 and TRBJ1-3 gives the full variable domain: DAGVTQSPTHLIKTRGQQVTLRCSPKSGHDTVSWYQQALGQGPQFIFQYYEEEERQRGNFPDRFSGHQFPNYSSELNVNALLLGDSALYLCASSFTGGRPSGNTIYFGEGSWLTVV.

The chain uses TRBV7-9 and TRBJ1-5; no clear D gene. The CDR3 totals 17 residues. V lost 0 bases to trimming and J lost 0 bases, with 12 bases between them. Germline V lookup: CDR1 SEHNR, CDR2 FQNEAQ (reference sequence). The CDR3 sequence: CASSLASAANSNQPQHF. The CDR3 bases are TGTGCCAGCAGCTTAGCTTCGGCAGCTAATAGCAATCAGCCCCAGCATTTT.

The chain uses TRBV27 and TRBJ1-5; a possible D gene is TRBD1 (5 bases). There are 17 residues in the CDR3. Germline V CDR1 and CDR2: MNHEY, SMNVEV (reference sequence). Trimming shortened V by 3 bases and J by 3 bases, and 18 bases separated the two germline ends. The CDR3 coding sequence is TGTGCCAGCAGTTTCTCTCCACCGGGGACTATCAATCAGCCCCAGCATTTT. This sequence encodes CASSFSPPGTINQPQHF.

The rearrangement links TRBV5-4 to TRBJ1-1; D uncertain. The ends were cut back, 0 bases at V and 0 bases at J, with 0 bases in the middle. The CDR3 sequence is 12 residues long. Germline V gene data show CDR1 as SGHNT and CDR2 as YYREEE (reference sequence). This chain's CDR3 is CASSLVNTEAFF. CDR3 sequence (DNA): TGTGCCAGCAGCTTGGTGAACACTGAAGCTTTCTTT.

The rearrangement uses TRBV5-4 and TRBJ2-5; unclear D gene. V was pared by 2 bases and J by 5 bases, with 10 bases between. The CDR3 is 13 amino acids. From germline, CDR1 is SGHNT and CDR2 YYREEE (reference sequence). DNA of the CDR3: TGTGCCAGCAGCTTAGGTGAAAAGGAGACCCAGTACTTC. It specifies CASSLGEKETQYF.

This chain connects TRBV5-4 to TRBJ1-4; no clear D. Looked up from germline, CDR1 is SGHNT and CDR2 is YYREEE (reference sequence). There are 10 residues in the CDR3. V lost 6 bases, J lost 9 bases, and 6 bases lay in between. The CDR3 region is CASTHQKLFF. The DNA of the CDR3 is TGTGCCAGCACCCACCAAAAACTGTTTTTT.

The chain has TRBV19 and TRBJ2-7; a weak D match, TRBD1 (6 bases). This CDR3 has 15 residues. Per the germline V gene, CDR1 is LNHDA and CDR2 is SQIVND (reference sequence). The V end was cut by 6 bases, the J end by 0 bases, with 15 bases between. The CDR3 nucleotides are TGTGCCAGTAGAGGGACGACAGGCGGCTCCTACGAGCAGTACTTC. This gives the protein CASRGTTGGSYEQYF.

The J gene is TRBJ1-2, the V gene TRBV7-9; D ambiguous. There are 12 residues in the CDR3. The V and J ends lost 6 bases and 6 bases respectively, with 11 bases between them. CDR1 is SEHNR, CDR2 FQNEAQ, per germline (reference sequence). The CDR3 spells CASSRTEDGYTF. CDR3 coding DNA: TGTGCCAGCAGTCGGACGGAGGATGGCTACACCTTC.